Listed below are T cell receptor beta chains from one sample, sequenced in a study of technical replicates of blood from several donors. TCRdb's table, derived via immunoSEQ multiplex PCR, lists solely in-frame clones and lacks some. The sample has more than 65,000 clones, roughly 92% seen once; the top ten hold over 0.35%. Input material: T cells isolated from PBMCs. The receptors stem from a human donor in good health. CDR3s include the opening cysteine and the closing phenylalanine or tryptophan. A D gene is named only where the DNA matches it firmly. The size of a clone is reported for some rows only, either as once, few or many, or as a class for expanded clones.

abundance,v_gene,d_gene,j_gene,CDR3nt,CDR3aa
.,TRBV9,TRBD1,TRBJ2-1,TGTGCCAGCAGCGGCGGACAGGGGGCGCTTACAATCCCAGCGGGAGCCCATGATGAGCAGTTCTTC,CASSGGQGALTIPAGAHDEQFF
.,TRBV30,TRBD2,TRBJ2-1,TGTGCCTGGAGCCCCGGGACTAGCGGGAGGGCCTCCTACAATGAGCAGTTCTTC,CAWSPGTSGRASYNEQFF
.,TRBV4-1,TRBD1,TRBJ1-2,TGCGCCAGCAGCCAAGAAGGACAGGCTAACTATGGCTACACCTTC,CASSQEGQANYGYTF
.,TRBV6-1,.,TRBJ2-3,TGTGCCAGCAGTGAAGGGGCCACAGATACGCAGTATTTT,CASSEGATDTQYF
.,TRBV6-5,.,TRBJ2-7,TGTGCCAGCAGTTTTAGTTCAGGACAGAAATCCTACGAGCAGTACTTC,CASSFSSGQKSYEQYF
.,TRBV9,TRBD2,TRBJ2-2,TGTGCCAGCAGCGTCAGTAGCGGGGCCACCGGGGAGCTGTTTTTT,CASSVSSGATGELFF
.,TRBV11-2,TRBD2,TRBJ2-3,TGTGCCAGCAGCTTGGCGGGACTAATCACAGATACGCAGTATTTT,CASSLAGLITDTQYF
once,TRBV19,TRBD1,TRBJ1-5,TGTGCCAGTAGTAGACAGGGCCATCAGCCCCAGCATTTT,CASSRQGHQPQHF
.,TRBV27,TRBD1,TRBJ2-7,TGTGCCAGCAGTTGGACAGGGAGAGAGCAGTACTTC,CASSWTGREQYF
.,TRBV9,.,TRBJ2-3,TGTGCCAGCAAGGCCAGCGGCACAGATACGCAGTATTTT,CASKASGTDTQYF
.,TRBV6-6,.,TRBJ2-2,TGTGCCAGCACCCGGATGGAGACCGGGGAGCTGTTTTTT,CASTRMETGELFF
.,TRBV9,.,TRBJ2-5,TGTGCCAGCAGCGTAGCTCGAACAGGGATCCCGGAGACCCAGTACTTC,CASSVARTGIPETQYF
.,TRBV27,.,TRBJ1-2,TGTGCCAGCAGTTCCTCTGGTAGGGGGTCTTTCTATGGCTACACCTTC,CASSSSGRGSFYGYTF
.,TRBV4-3,.,TRBJ2-7,TGCGCCAGCAGCCAAGAACAGGGCAGTAACTCCTACGAGCAGTACTTC,CASSQEQGSNSYEQYF
once,TRBV28,.,TRBJ2-1,TGTGCCAGCAGTTTCGCTGGACATCGGGACAATGAGCAGTTCTTC,CASSFAGHRDNEQFF
.,TRBV10-3,.,TRBJ2-1,TGTGCCATCATTGATTCCCTCAATGAGCAGTTCTTC,CAIIDSLNEQFF
.,TRBV7-9,TRBD1,TRBJ2-2,TGTGCCAGCAGCATTACAGGGGGCGAAGGTGCCGGGGAGCTGTTTTTT,CASSITGGEGAGELFF
.,TRBV5-4,TRBD1,TRBJ1-1,TGTGCCAGCAGCTTTAGGCAGGGGGTCACTGAAGCTTTCTTT,CASSFRQGVTEAFF
few,TRBV30,TRBD1,TRBJ1-5,TGTGCCTGGAGGAACAGGGGGGATCAGCCCCAGCATTTT,CAWRNRGDQPQHF
.,TRBV9,.,TRBJ2-5,TGTGCCAGCAGCGACGGCAACAGGGGAGGAGGGGAGACCCAGTACTTC,CASSDGNRGGGETQYF